This entry lists 8 T cell receptor beta chains sequenced from one sample in a study of CD4 and CD8 cells across lung adenocarcinoma regions. MiXCR, applied by TCRdb to the PCR reads, yields one record per CDR3 protein. The repertoire includes 5,000 to 6,000 distinct CDR3 sequences, around 50% of them detected once, and less than 20% sits in the top ten. The material sequenced was CD4+ T cells from the margin of a lung tumor. These TCRs come from a male donor with lung adenocarcinoma. The CD4 and CD8 labels of this study may be unreliable.

J is TRBJ2-6 and V is TRBV28; TRBD1 matches 7 bases. This CDR3 has 15 residues. Per the germline V gene, CDR1 is MDHEN and CDR2 is SYDVKM. V shed 5 bases, J shed 4 bases, and the junction held 5 bases outside the gene matches. CDR3 in amino acids: CASSPTGLGANVLTF. In DNA, the CDR3 is TGTGCCAGCAGTCCGACAGGGTTGGGGGCCAACGTCCTGACTTTC.

Regarding this clonotype: An end of the junction does not agree with germline; a read error may underlie this. V and J are TRBV6-1 and TRBJ2-4, with D possibly TRBD1 on 6 matching bases. The CDR3 loop spans 14 amino acids. Germline CDR1 reads MNHNS; CDR2 reads SASEGT. CDR3 protein: CASSGPGAEKIQYF. The CDR3 nucleotides read TGTGCCAGCAGTGGGCCAGGGGCCGAAAAGATTCAGTACTTC.

This clonotype occurred once. This chain connects TRBV6-1 to TRBJ1-5; D is unclear. This CDR3 has 12 residues. Trimming removed 7 bases at V and 0 bases at J, with 4 bases between. Germline CDR1 and CDR2: MNHNS and SASEGT. As DNA, the CDR3 is TGTGCCAGCACCAATAGCAATCAGCCCCAGCATTTT. Residues: CASTNSNQPQHF.

This clonotype was seen a few times. This chain uses TRBV7-2 with TRBJ2-7, with 12 bases matching TRBD2. CDR3 size: 15 residues. V was pared by 1 base and J by 4 bases, with 2 bases of the junction left unmatched. CDR1 is SGHTA, CDR2 FQGNSA, per germline. CDR3 sequence: CASSLGTSGKYEQYF. CDR3 DNA: TGTGCCAGCAGCTTAGGGACTAGCGGGAAATACGAGCAGTACTTC.

This clonotype is medium-sized within its sample. This chain connects TRBV6-5 to TRBJ2-7, with D unclear. V was clipped by 0 bases and J by 6 bases, with 6 bases between them. In germline, CDR1 is MNHEY, CDR2 SVGAGI. The CDR3 spans 12 residues. CDR3 amino acids: CASSYSTGEQYF. CDR3 DNA: TGTGCCAGCAGTTACTCGACTGGCGAGCAGTACTTC.

This sequence joins TRBV28 and TRBJ2-1; 10 nucleotides line up with TRBD2. The CDR3 is 17 amino acids. The V segment lost 4 bases and the J segment 2 bases; nucleotides outside the gene matches: 8. Germline CDR1 and CDR2: MDHEN and SYDVKM. This CDR3 is CASSSLSGRGPYNEQFF. In nucleotides, the CDR3 is TGTGCCAGCAGTTCCCTCAGCGGGAGGGGACCCTACAATGAGCAGTTCTTC.

This clonotype was found a few times. The CDR3 region is CASSLDEGSSYEQFF. Written as DNA, the CDR3 is TGTGCCAGCAGCTTAGATGAGGGGAGCTCCTACGAGCAGTTCTTC. The chain recombines TRBV7-6 with TRBJ2-1; either TRBD1 or TRBD2 may fit D (5 bases each). Germline CDR1 reads SGHVS; CDR2 reads FNYEAQ. The CDR3 runs to 15 residues. V lost 1 base to trimming and J lost 10 bases, with 17 bases between them.

This clonotype was counted between two and nine times. The chain has TRBV6-1 and TRBJ2-1; TRBD1 is a possible D gene (6 bases). The CDR3 extends over 15 amino acids. The germline V and J ends were trimmed by 4 bases and 2 bases, with 12 bases remaining between them. From germline, CDR1 is MNHNS and CDR2 SASEGT. Here the CDR3 reads CASSVLQGTYNEQFF. CDR3 DNA: TGTGCCAGCAGTGTGCTACAGGGTACCTACAATGAGCAGTTCTTC.